The present entry profiles one T cell receptor (beta chain) with its context. Its antigen is not identified. Researchers built TCR beta libraries using quantitative 5'-RACE with molecular barcodes. In TCRdb, the 5' RACE reads were re-called with MiXCR into one record per CDR3 protein. The sample lists 400,000 to 450,000 distinct CDR3 sequences, 15% to 20% occurring once. The CDR3 extends over 15 amino acids. V was clipped by 5 bases and J by 3 bases; unmatched bases: 7. Per germline, CDR1 SGHKS and CDR2 YYEKEE (reference sequence). The record originates from a study of CD8 T cells in ankylosing spondylitis. Study-wide results and limits: It was reported that disease-linked clones were significantly enriched in matched ankylosing spondylitis synovial fluid. Ankylosing spondylitis blood appeared to be characterized by a TCR beta motif of several highly homologous variants. As for the disease-linked clones, they showed a CD8+ phenotype and occurred at relatively low frequencies in peripheral blood.

The specimen was blood, either unsorted or a sorted T cell fraction (not recorded which). The chain recombines TRBV5-5 with TRBJ2-7; 11 nucleotides match TRBD1. This receptor was obtained from a male donor with ankylosing spondylitis. Here the CDR3 DNA reads TGTGCCAGCAGACCAGGGACAGGGGGACTCTACGAGCAGTACTTC. This translates into CASRPGTGGLYEQYF.